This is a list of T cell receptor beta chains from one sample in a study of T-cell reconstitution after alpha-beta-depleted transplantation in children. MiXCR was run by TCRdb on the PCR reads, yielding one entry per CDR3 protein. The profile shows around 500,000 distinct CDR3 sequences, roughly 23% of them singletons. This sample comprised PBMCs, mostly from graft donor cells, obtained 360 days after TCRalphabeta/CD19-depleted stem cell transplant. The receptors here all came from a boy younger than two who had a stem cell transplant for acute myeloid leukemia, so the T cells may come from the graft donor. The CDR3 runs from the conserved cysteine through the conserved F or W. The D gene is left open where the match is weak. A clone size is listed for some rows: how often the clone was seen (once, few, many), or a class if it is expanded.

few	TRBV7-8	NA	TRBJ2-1	CASSFRLRGSSYNEQFF	TGTGCCAGCAGCTTTCGGCTGAGGGGAAGTTCCTACAATGAGCAGTTCTTC
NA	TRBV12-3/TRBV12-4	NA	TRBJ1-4	CASRRNEKLFF	TGTGCCAGCCGACGAAATGAAAAACTGTTTTTT
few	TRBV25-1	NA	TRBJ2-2	CASSDPIGGPNTGELFF	TGTGCCAGCAGTGACCCAATCGGAGGACCGAACACCGGGGAGCTGTTTTTT
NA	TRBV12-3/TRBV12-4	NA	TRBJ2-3	CASSFNGKQYF	TGTGCCAGCAGTTTCAATGGCAAGCAGTATTTT
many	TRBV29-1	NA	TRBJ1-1	CSVDGAFF	TGCAGCGTTGATGGGGCTTTCTTT
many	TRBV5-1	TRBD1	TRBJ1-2	CASSPDRGRAYGYTF	TGCGCCAGCAGCCCGGACAGGGGGAGGGCCTATGGCTACACCTTC
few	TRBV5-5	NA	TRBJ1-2	CASSQEGGGYTF	TGTGCCAGCAGCCAGGAGGGGGGGGGCTACACCTTC
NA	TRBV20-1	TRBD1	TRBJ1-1	CRGDRDTEAFF	TGCAGGGGAGACAGGGACACTGAAGCTTTCTTT
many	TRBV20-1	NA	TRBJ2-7	CSARAGMREQYF	TGCAGTGCTAGAGCCGGGATGAGGGAGCAGTACTTC
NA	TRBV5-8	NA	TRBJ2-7	CASSLGLAFGEQYF	TGTGCCAGCAGCTTGGGGCTAGCTTTCGGCGAGCAGTACTTC
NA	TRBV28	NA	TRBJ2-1	CASSLLADLTYNEQFF	TGTGCCAGCAGTCTTTTAGCGGATCTCACCTACAATGAGCAGTTCTTC
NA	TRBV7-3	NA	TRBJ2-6	CASSFGPQGYGANVLTF	TGTGCCAGCAGCTTTGGACCACAGGGTTATGGGGCCAACGTCCTGACTTTC
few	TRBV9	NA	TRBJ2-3	CASSVAQGGDTQYF	TGTGCCAGCAGCGTTGCCCAGGGTGGGGATACGCAGTATTTT
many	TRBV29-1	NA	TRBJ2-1	CSENRDNGGDEQFF	TGCAGCGAAAACCGGGACAATGGAGGGGATGAGCAGTTCTTC
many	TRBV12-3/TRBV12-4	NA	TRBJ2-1	CATLPGEQFF	TGTGCCACCCTCCCCGGTGAGCAGTTCTTC
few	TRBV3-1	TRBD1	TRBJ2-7	CASSHPGTGTYEQYF	TGTGCCAGCAGCCATCCCGGGACAGGGACCTACGAGCAGTACTTC
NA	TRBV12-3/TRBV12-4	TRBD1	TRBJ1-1	CASSSRQGGFNSNTEAFF	TGTGCCAGCAGTTCCCGACAGGGGGGATTCAACTCGAACACTGAAGCTTTCTTT
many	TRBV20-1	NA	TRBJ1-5	CSARDFRGGWPQHF	TGCAGTGCTAGAGATTTTCGGGGTGGCTGGCCCCAGCATTTT
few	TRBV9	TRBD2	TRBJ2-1	CASSAAGTRGDEQFF	TGTGCCAGCAGCGCAGCCGGGACTAGGGGTGATGAGCAGTTCTTC
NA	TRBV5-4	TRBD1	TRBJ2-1	CASSGDRGTYNEQFF	TGTGCCAGCAGCGGGGACAGGGGGACCTACAATGAGCAGTTCTTC
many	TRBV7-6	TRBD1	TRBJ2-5	CASSLGPGQVVQETQYF	TGTGCCAGCAGCTTAGGACCGGGACAGGTCGTCCAAGAGACCCAGTACTTC
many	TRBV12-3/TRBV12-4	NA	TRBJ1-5	CASSFTGSLDQPQHF	TGTGCCAGCAGTTTTACAGGGAGTCTTGACCAGCCCCAGCATTTT
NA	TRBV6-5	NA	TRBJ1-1	CASSYPGPVKNTEAFF	TGTGCCAGCAGTTACCCAGGCCCAGTTAAGAACACTGAAGCTTTCTTT
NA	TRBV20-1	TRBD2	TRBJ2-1	CSAHRTSGGFYNEQFF	TGCAGTGCCCATCGGACTAGCGGGGGGTTCTACAATGAGCAGTTCTTC
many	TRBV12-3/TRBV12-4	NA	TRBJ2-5	CASIVGFRGNDGATQYF	TGTGCCAGCATTGTAGGGTTCCGTGGAAACGACGGGGCGACCCAGTACTTC
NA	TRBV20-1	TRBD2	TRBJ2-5	CSASNRDYETQYF	TGCAGTGCTAGCAACCGGGACTACGAGACCCAGTACTTC
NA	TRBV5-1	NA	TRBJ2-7	CASSPGEVASYEQYF	TGCGCCAGCAGCCCGGGGGAGGTTGCCTCCTACGAGCAGTACTTC
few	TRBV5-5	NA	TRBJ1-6	CASSLSGSRMDSPLHF	TGTGCCAGCAGCCTCTCGGGGTCTCGGATGGATTCACCCCTCCACTTT